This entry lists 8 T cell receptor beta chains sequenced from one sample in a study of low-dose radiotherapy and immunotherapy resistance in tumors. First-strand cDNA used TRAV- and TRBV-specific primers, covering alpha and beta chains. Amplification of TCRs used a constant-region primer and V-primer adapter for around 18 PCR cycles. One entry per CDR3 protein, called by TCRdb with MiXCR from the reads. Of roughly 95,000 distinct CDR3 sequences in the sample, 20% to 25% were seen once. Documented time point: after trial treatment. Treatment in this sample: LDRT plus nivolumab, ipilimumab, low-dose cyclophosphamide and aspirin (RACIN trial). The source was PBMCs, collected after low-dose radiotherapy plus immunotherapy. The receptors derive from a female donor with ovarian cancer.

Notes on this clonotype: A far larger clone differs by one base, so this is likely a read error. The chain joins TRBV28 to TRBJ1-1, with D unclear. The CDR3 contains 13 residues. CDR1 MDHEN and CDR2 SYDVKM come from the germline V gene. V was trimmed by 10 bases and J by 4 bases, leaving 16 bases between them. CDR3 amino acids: CATSEDFITEAFF. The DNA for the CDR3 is TGTGCCACCAGCGAGGACTTCATCACTGAAGCTTTCTTT.

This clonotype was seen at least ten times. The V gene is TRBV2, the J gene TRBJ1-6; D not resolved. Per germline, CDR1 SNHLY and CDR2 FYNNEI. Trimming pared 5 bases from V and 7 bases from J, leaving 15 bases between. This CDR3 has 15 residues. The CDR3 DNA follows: TGTGCCAGCAGTATGCTCGGGAGGGAGAATTCACCCCTCCACTTT. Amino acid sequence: CASSMLGRENSPLHF.

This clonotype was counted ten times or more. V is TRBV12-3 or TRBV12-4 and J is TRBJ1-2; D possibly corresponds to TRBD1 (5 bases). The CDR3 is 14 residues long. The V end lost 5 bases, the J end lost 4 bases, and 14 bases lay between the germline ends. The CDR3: CASSQNGGGYGYTF. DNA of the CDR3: TGTGCCAGCAGTCAGAACGGGGGGGGCTATGGCTACACCTTC.

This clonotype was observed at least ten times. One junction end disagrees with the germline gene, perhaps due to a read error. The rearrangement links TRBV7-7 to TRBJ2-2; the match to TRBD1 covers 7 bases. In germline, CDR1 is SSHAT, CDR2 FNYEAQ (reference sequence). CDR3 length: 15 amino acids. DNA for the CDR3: TGTGCTAGCAGCCCACGACAGGGTGACACCGGGGAGCTGTTTTTT. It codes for CASSPRQGDTGELFF.

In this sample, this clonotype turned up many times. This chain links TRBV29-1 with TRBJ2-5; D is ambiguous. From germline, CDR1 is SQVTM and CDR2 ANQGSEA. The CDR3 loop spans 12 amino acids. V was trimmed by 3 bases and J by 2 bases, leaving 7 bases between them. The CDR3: CSVDPVQETQYF. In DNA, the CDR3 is TGCAGCGTTGACCCAGTTCAAGAGACCCAGTACTTC.

The CDR3 region is CASSRPATSGSIGYEQYF. The CDR3 DNA reads TGTGCCAGCAGCCGACCCGCGACTAGCGGGAGTATCGGGTACGAGCAGTACTTC. The rearrangement joins TRBV7-6 to TRBJ2-7; TRBD2 aligns across 12 bases. This CDR3 has 18 amino acids. Germline lookup yields CDR1 SGHVS and CDR2 FNYEAQ. The V segment lost 5 bases and the J segment 4 bases; nucleotides outside the gene matches: 15.

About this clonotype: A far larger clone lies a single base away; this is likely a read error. This CDR3 reads CASSLASPFYEQFF. In DNA form, the CDR3 reads TGTGCCAGCAGCTTAGCGTCCCCCTTCTACGAGCAGTTCTTC. The chain employs TRBV7-9 and TRBJ2-1, with D unclear. Deletions cut 0 bases from V and 10 bases from J, with 13 bases between. The CDR3 runs 14 residues. The germline gives CDR1 SEHNR, CDR2 FQNEAQ (reference sequence).

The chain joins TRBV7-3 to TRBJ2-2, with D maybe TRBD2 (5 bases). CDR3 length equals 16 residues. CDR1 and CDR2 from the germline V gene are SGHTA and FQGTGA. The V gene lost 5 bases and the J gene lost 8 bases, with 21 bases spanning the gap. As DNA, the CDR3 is TGTGCCAGCAGCCCTCTGACTACCCCATCAACTGGGGAGCTGTTTTTT. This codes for CASSPLTTPSTGELFF.